This TCR beta chain emerged from a study of cytomegalovirus exposure and HLA in healthy donors. Broader study findings: In vitro confirmation showed three CMV-associated chains to be CMV antigen specific.

Using immunoSEQ multiplex PCR, the repertoire was profiled, and TCRdb retains in-frame clones only, with some absent. The sample shows over 200,000 clones, roughly 84% of them seen only once. A single count supports this clone. Antigen specificity is unknown. In germline, CDR1 is MDHEN, CDR2 SYDVKM. CDR3 length: 16 amino acids. With V trimmed by 2 bases and J by 2 bases, 8 bases remained unmatched. This chain joins TRBV28 and TRBJ1-2; 7 bases are a match to TRBD1. The receptor comes from a woman under 30 in good health and CMV-seropositive. The material sequenced was PBMCs. The CDR3 loop reads CASSLVQGDLNYGYTF. CDR3 nucleotide sequence: TGTGCCAGCAGTTTAGTGCAGGGGGACCTAAACTATGGCTACACCTTC.